This paragraph covers one T cell receptor delta chain sequence. This clone's antigen is unknown. The protein given by TCRdb reflects a much larger clone and differs at residue 5 from this DNA's translation, likely from a read error; the protein shown is the DNA's translation. The data derive from a study of gamma-delta T cells after stem cell transplantation (dated by TCRdb to 2016 to 2018). Library preparation used RT-PCR. The sample was run on an Illumina MiSeq. TCRdb called clones from the public reads with CATT, and repeated DNA sequences were later combined into one row. This sample comprises a few thousand delta-chain clones, 1.5% to 2% of them detected only once. 15% to 20% of the sample is taken by the ten largest. The CDR3, from cysteine to phenylalanine, totals 16 residues. The retained sequence is limited to the CDR3, 48 bases, with the frame set at the first base. CDR1 GEAIGNYY and CDR2 EKD were looked up in the germline V gene. The germline ends are 16 bases apart after V is trimmed by 3 bases and J by 0 bases.

Sequenced input: gamma-delta T cells. The TCR sequence derives from a human donor. It is not recorded whose cells these are; they may come from a transplant donor. The V gene is TRDV2 and the J gene is TRDJ1; the D segment could be TRDD3, given 5 matching bases. The sequence in DNA is TGTGCCTGTGACGCCGTTGGGATTCAGTACACCGATAAACTCATCTTT. This encodes CACDAVGIQYTDKLIF.